These T cell receptor beta chains were read from a single sample in a study of blood T cell repertoires in COVID-19. Clones were read by immunoSEQ multiplex PCR, and TCRdb kept only the in-frame ones, dropping some. The sample lists some 80,000 clones; approximately 86% were seen once. The sample consisted of peripheral blood. All receptors derive from a human donor in a cohort sampled during active COVID-19. Each CDR3 is given with its conserved first and last residue. A row's size may be missing; if present it is once, few, many or a size class.

clone size,V gene,CDR3 protein
NA,TRBV5-4,CASSVTGTGSYEQYF
NA,TRBV7-2,CASSLAGLGTSNTQYF
NA,TRBV6-5,CASRGLAGGQDEQFF
NA,TRBV5-6,CASSRGQVRPYEQYF
NA,TRBV4-2,CASSQVRAGGTDEQFF
NA,TRBV11-3,CASSLGRYGQGAWDEQFF
NA,TRBV5-1,CASSLGRPMGRETQYF
NA,TRBV7-7,CASSSTGETQYF
NA,TRBV14,CASSQLDYNNEQFF
NA,TRBV7-3,CASSSPGTGGVDEQFF
NA,TRBV2,CATLPLAGNTDTQYF
few,TRBV11-2,CASSLGQGIVNEQFF
NA,TRBV5-6,CASSLWTGVNSPLHF
NA,TRBV24-1,CATSDFEQAFSVREQFF
NA,TRBV7-9,CASSLPLSTEAFF
NA,TRBV6-5,CASVSREADTQYF
NA,TRBV19,CASSIRDRPPYEQYF
NA,TRBV5-4,CASSFGLAGNTGELFF
NA,TRBV3-1/TRBV3-2,CASSPPPEQGYEQYF
once,TRBV25-1,CASSDTGLAGNTGELFF
NA,TRBV6-7,CASSYSSSEKLFF
NA,TRBV4-2,CASRYSLGREDYGYTF
NA,TRBV9,CASSVGGDQYNEQFF
NA,TRBV7-2,CASSLRGTGVYNEQFF
once,TRBV18,CASSPRAPPAGELFF
few,TRBV3-1/TRBV3-2,CASSQDSGGVRWRDQPQHF
NA,TRBV9,CASSAILADTGELFF